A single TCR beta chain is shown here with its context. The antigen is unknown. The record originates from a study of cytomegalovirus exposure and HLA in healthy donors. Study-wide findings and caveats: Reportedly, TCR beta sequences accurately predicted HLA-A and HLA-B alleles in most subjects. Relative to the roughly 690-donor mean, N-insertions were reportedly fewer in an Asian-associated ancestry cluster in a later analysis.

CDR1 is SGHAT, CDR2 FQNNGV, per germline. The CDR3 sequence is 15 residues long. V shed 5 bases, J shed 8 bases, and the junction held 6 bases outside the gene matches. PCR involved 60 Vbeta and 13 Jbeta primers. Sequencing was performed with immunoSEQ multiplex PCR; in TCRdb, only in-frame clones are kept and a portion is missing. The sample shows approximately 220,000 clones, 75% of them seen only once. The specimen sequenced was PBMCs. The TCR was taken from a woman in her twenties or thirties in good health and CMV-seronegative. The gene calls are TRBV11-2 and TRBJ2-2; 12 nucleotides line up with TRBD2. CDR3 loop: CASSRLAGVKGELFF. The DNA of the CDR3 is TGTGCCAGCAGCCGACTAGCGGGGGTAAAGGGGGAGCTGTTTTTT.